The sequence of this T cell receptor (beta chain) was determined in a study of blood T cell repertoires in COVID-19. The wider study: Whether acute or convalescent, the COVID-19 samples came from the United States, Italy and Spain. In each case, the material was cDNA or gDNA derived from T cells, B-cell-depleted T cells, or PBMCs.

CDR1 is ENHRY, CDR2 SYGVKD, per germline. The CDR3 covers 15 residues. The V and J ends lost 0 bases and 4 bases, in that order; junction bases with no gene match: 5. As originally analysed: Scientists estimated how many nucleated cells there were by amplifying reference gene primers. Produced via immunoSEQ multiplex PCR; TCRdb's table is partial and in-frame only. V, J and clone size are those of that table, while D and trimming were read from the DNA. Here the sample spans fewer than 450,000 clones, around 91% being singletons. The rearrangement uses TRBV10-3 and TRBJ2-5, with 7 bases aligning to TRBD2. The origin of this receptor is a young woman who had recovered from COVID-19. Source material: peripheral blood. In nucleotides, the CDR3 is TGTGCCATCAGTGAGTCGGGCGGGAGAGGAGAGACCCAGTACTTC. Amino acids: CAISESGGRGETQYF.